These T cell receptor beta chains were read from a single sample in a study of radiation and T cells in renal cell carcinoma. Using immunoSEQ multiplex PCR, the repertoire was profiled, and TCRdb retains in-frame clones only, with some absent. The sample records roughly 100,000 clones, 82% being singletons. Source: blood, taken from a patient whose treatment included radiotherapy and nephrectomy. Receptors were obtained from a man in his sixties with renal cell carcinoma. Each CDR3 is given with its conserved first and last residue. A D gene is named only where the DNA matches it firmly. Clone size is shown for a subset of rows, as once, few, many or a class of expanded clone.

TRBD1	TRBJ1-1	.	TRBV28	TGTGCCAGCAGTTTCGGACAGGGGGGAACGAACACTGAAGCTTTCTTT	CASSFGQGGTNTEAFF
TRBD1	TRBJ2-7	.	TRBV28	TGTGCCAGCAGTCTCCCGGGACAGGGGTACGAGCAGTACTTC	CASSLPGQGYEQYF
.	TRBJ2-7	.	TRBV6-1	TGTGCCAGCAGTGAAGGGGACAACTTTTTCACCTACGAGCAGTACTTC	CASSEGDNFFTYEQYF
TRBD2	TRBJ2-7	.	TRBV25-1	TGTGCCAGCAGAGCCATGGGGACTAGCGGGAGGAACGAGCAGTACTTC	CASRAMGTSGRNEQYF
TRBD2	TRBJ2-1	.	TRBV15	TGTGCCACCAGCATCAGGCTAGCGGGCTACAATGAGCAGTTCTTC	CATSIRLAGYNEQFF
.	TRBJ2-2	.	TRBV5-1	TGCGCCAGCAGCTTGGCCTTCGGCCGGGACCCCAACACCGGGGAGCTGTTTTTT	CASSLAFGRDPNTGELFF
.	TRBJ2-5	.	TRBV28	TGTGCCAGCAGTTCTGCGACAGGAGAGGAGACCCAGTACTTC	CASSSATGEETQYF
TRBD1	TRBJ1-2	.	TRBV6-1	TGTGCCAGCAGGCGGGACAGGGGAAATGGCTACACCTTC	CASRRDRGNGYTF
.	TRBJ2-2	.	TRBV7-8	TGTGCCAGCAGCTTAGCGGGGCAGGGGGGCGTCGGGACCGGGGAGCTGTTTTTT	CASSLAGQGGVGTGELFF
.	TRBJ2-3	.	TRBV7-9	TGTGCCAGCAGCTTAACAGGAGGAGCGCAGTATTTT	CASSLTGGAQYF
TRBD2	TRBJ2-3	.	TRBV28	TGTGCCAGCGGAGGCGGGAGGGCCGATATAGATACGCAGTATTTT	CASGGGRADIDTQYF
.	TRBJ1-5	.	TRBV6-1	TGTGCCAGCAGTGATGACAGTTATCAGCCCCAGCATTTT	CASSDDSYQPQHF
TRBD2	TRBJ2-1	.	TRBV27	TGTGCCAGCAGCCGACTGCGGGAGGCAAATGAGCAGTTCTTC	CASSRLREANEQFF
.	TRBJ1-1	.	TRBV6-6	TGTGCCAGCAGTTCCCAGGGCAGGAACACTGAAGCTTTCTTT	CASSSQGRNTEAFF
.	TRBJ1-5	.	TRBV5-1	TGCGCCAGCAGCTTGGAGGCCGGAGGGCCCCAGCATTTT	CASSLEAGGPQHF
.	TRBJ2-7	.	TRBV2	TGTGCCAGCAGTGACCGACTCTCCTACGAGCAGTACTTC	CASSDRLSYEQYF
.	TRBJ2-5	.	TRBV5-1	TGCGCCAGCAAATTACCCCCCGAACAGGGCCCCCAAGAGACCCAGTACTTC	CASKLPPEQGPQETQYF
.	TRBJ2-5	.	TRBV19	TGTGCCAGTAGTATTTTGGGGGGAGGGACCCAGTACTTC	CASSILGGGTQYF
.	TRBJ1-1	few	TRBV18	TGTGCCAGCTCACCTTCGGACGGTTTCACTGAAGCTTTCTTT	CASSPSDGFTEAFF
.	TRBJ2-4	once	TRBV7-2	TGTGCCAGCAGCTTAAAAGGGGATAGCATTCAGTACTTC	CASSLKGDSIQYF
TRBD1	TRBJ2-3	.	TRBV19	TGTGCCAGTAGGCGCAGGGGGAGAGAAACCACAGATACGCAGTATTTT	CASRRRGRETTDTQYF
TRBD1	TRBJ1-5	.	TRBV6-6	TGTGCCAGCAGTTACGGGACAGCTAGCAATCAGCCCCAGCATTTT	CASSYGTASNQPQHF
.	TRBJ2-5	few	TRBV10-3	TGTGCCATCAGTAAACAGGGATCGGAGACCCAGTACTTC	CAISKQGSETQYF